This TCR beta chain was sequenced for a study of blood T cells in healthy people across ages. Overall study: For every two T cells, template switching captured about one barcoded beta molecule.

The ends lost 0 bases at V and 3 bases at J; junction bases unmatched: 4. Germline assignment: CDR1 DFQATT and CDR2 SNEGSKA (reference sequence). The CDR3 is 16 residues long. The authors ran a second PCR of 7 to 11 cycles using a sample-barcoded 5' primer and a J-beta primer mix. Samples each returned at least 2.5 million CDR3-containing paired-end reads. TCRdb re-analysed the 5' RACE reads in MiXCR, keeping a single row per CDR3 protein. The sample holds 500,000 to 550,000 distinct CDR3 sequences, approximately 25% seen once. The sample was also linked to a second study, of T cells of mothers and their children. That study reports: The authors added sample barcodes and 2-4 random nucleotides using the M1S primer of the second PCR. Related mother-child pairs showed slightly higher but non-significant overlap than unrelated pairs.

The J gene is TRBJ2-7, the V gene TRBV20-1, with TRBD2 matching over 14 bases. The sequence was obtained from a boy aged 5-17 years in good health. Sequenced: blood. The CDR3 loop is CSAREGTSGGFYEQYF. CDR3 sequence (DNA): TGCAGTGCTAGAGAGGGGACTAGCGGGGGATTCTACGAGCAGTACTTC.